Sequencing of this T cell receptor beta chain was carried out in a study of Ad26.COV2.S vaccination and SARS-CoV-2 variants. The overall study: Ad26.COV2.S was injected intramuscularly once or twice, 56 days apart.

Concerning this clone itself: Its antigen is still unknown.

Sample treatment: roughly 19 received Ad26.COV2.S at low or high dose, single or two shots; about 5 received placebo; per-sample allocation not given. The investigators took samples on day 63 after the first vaccine or placebo injection. It was an adult aged 18-55 years in Boston who was the donor. Overall study findings and caveats: Considerable breadth of spike-specific CD8+ and CD4+ T cell responses has reportedly been documented following vaccination. Vaccinated individuals (as opposed to placebo recipients) had higher spike-specific TCR breadth.

This table comes from immunoSEQ multiplex PCR, and its TCRdb copy is limited to in-frame clones, with some not included. Of roughly 460,000 clones in the sample, roughly nine tenths were seen once. Material: peripheral blood, obtained in a trial of Ad26.COV2.S vaccine versus placebo. This sequence originates from a person between 18 and 65 years old who received the Ad26.COV2.S COVID-19 vaccine or a placebo.

The CDR3 spells CASGQNQETQYF. The CDR3 nucleotides are TGTGCCAGCGGACAGAACCAAGAGACCCAGTACTTC. This sequence joins TRBV27 and TRBJ2-5, with a tentative D call TRBD1 (6 bases). V lost 8 bases and J 0 bases, leaving 7 bases between the germline ends. The CDR3 is 12 residues long. Germline-derived CDR1 and CDR2 are MNHEY and SMNVEV (reference sequence).